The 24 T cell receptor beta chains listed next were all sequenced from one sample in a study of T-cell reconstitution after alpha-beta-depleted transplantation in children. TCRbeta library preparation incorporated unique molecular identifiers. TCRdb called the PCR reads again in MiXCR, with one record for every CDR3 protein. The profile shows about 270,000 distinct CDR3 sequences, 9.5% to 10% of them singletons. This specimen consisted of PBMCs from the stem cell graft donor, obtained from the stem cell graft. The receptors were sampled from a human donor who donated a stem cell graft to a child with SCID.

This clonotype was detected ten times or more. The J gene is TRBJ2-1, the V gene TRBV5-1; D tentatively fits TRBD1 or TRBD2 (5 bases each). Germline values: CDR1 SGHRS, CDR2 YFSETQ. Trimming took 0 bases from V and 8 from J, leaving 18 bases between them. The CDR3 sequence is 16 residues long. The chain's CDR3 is CASSLAGFIIGDEQFF. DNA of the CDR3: TGCGCCAGCAGCTTGGCGGGATTTATCATAGGGGATGAGCAGTTCTTC.

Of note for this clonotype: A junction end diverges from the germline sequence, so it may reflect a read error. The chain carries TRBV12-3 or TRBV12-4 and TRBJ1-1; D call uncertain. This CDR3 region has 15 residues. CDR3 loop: CASSFEVAGNTEAFF. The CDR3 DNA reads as TGTGCCAGTAGTTTTGAGGTGGCTGGGAACACTGAAGCTTTCTTT.

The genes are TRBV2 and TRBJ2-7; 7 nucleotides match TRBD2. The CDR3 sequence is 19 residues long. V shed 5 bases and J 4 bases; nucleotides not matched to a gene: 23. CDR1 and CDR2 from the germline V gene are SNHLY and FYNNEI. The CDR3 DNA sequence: TGTGCCAGCAGTACCCCCCGGACGGCGGGGGAGCGGAACCCTTACGAGCAGTACTTC. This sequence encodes CASSTPRTAGERNPYEQYF.

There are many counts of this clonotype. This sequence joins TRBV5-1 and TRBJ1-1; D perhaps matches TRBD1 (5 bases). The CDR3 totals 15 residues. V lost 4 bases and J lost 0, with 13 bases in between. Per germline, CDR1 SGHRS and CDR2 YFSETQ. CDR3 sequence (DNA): TGCGCCAGCAGCCTATCGGAGGGGTTGAACACTGAAGCTTTCTTT. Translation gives CASSLSEGLNTEAFF.

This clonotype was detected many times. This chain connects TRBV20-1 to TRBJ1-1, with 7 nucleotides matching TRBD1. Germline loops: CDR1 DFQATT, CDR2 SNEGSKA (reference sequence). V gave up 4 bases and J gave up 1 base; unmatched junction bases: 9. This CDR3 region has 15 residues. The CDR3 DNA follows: TGCAGTGCTAAGGCCGGGACAGATAAGAACACTGAAGCTTTCTTT. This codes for CSAKAGTDKNTEAFF.

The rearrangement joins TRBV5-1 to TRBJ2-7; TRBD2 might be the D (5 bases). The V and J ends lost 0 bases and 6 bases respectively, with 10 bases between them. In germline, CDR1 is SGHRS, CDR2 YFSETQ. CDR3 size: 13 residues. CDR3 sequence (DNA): TGCGCCAGCAGCTTGGCCGGAGGATTCGAGCAGTACTTC. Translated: CASSLAGGFEQYF.

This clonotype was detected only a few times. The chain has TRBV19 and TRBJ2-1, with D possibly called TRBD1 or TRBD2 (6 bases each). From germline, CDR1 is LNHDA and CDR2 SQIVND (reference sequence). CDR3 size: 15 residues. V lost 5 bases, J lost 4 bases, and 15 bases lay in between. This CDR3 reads CASSYREATYNEQFF. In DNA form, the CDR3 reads TGTGCCAGTAGTTACAGGGAGGCTACGTACAATGAGCAGTTCTTC.

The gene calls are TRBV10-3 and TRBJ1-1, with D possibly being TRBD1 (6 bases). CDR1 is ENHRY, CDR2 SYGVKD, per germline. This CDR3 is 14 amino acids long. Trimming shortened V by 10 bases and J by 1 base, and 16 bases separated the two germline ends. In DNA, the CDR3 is TGTGCCACCATACCCGGGACAACGAACACTGAAGCTTTCTTT. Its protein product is CATIPGTTNTEAFF.

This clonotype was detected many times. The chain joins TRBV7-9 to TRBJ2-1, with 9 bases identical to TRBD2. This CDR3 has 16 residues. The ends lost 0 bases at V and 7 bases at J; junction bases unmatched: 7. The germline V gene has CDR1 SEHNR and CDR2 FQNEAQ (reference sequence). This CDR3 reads CASSLAIAGAGNEQFF. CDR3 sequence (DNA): TGTGCCAGCAGCTTAGCGATAGCGGGGGCCGGGAATGAGCAGTTCTTC.

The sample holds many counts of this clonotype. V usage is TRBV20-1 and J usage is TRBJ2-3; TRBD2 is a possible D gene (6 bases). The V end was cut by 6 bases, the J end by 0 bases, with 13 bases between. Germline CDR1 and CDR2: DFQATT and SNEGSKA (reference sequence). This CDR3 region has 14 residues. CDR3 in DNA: TGCAGTGCAAGACGGGGGTCTAGCACAGATACGCAGTATTTT. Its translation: CSARRGSSTDTQYF.

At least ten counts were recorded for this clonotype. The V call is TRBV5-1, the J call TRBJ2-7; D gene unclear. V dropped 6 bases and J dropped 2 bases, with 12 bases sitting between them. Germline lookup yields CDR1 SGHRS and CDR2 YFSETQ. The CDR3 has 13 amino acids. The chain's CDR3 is CASKQTNTYEQYF. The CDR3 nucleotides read TGCGCCAGCAAACAGACCAATACCTACGAGCAGTACTTC.

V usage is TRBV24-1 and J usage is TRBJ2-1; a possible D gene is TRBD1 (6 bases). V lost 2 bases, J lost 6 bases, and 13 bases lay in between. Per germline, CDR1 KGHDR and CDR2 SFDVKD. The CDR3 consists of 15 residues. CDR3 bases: TGTGCCACCAGTGATTCCGGGACATGGATCAATGAGCAGTTCTTC. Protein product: CATSDSGTWINEQFF.

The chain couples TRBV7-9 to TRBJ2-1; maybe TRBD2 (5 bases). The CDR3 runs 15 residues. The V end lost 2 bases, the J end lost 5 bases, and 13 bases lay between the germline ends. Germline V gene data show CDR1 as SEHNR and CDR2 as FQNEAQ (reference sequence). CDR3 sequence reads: CASSLRVGENNEQFF. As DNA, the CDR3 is TGTGCCAGCAGCTTAAGGGTCGGGGAAAACAATGAGCAGTTCTTC.

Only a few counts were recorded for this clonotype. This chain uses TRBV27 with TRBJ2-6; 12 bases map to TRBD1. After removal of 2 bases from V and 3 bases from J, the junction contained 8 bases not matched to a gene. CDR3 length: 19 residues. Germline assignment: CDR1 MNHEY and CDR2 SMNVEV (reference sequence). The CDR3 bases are TGTGCCAGCAGTTTAGAAGGGACAGGGGGCGGAGGTGGGGCCAACGTCCTGACTTTC. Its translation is CASSLEGTGGGGGANVLTF.

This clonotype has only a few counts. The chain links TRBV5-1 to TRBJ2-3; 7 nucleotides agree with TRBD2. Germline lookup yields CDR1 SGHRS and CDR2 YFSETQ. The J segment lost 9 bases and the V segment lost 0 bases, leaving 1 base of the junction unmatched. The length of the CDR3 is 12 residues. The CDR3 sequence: CASSLERGTQYF. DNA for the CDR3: TGCGCCAGCAGCTTGGAGCGGGGAACGCAGTATTTT.

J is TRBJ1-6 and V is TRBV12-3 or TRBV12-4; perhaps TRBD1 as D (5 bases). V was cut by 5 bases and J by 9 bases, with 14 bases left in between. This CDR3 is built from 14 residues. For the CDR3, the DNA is TGTGCCAGCAGTCCAGGGTCTTTGGGTTCACCCCTCCACTTT. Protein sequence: CASSPGSLGSPLHF.

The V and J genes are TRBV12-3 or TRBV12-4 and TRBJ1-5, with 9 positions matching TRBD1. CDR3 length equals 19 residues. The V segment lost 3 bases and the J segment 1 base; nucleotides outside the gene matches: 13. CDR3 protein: CASSFSLPGQGWSNQPQHF. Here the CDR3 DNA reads TGTGCCAGCAGTTTTTCTCTACCGGGACAGGGATGGAGCAATCAGCCCCAGCATTTT.

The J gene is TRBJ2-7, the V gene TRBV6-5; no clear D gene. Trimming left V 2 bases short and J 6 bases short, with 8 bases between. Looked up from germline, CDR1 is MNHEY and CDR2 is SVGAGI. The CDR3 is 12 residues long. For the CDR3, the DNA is TGTGCCAGCAGTTACCCCCTGGGCGAGCAGTACTTC. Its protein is CASSYPLGEQYF.

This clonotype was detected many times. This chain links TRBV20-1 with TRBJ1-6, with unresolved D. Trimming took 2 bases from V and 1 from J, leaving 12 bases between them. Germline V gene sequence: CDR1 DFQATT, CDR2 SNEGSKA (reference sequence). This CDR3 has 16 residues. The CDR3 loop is CSARRKGNSYNSPLHF. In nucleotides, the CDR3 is TGCAGTGCTAGACGCAAGGGCAATTCCTATAATTCACCCCTCCACTTT.

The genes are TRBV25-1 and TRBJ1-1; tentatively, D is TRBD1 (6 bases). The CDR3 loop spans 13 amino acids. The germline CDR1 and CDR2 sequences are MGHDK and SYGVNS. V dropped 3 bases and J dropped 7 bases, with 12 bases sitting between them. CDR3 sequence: CASSDSGEGEAFF. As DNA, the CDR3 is TGTGCCAGCAGTGATTCAGGGGAGGGTGAAGCTTTCTTT. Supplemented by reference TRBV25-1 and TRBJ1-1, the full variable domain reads EADIYQTPRYLVIGTGKKITLECSQTMGHDKMYWYQQDPGMELHLIHYSYGVNSTEKGDLSSESTVSRIRTEHFPLTLESARPSHTSQYLCASSDSGEGEAFFGQGTRLTVV.

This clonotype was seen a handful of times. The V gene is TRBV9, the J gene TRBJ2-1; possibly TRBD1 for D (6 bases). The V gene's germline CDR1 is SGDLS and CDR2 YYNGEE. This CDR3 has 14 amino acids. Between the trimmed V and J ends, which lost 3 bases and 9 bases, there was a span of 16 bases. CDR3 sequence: CASSEYPQGGEQFF. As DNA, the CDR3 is TGTGCCAGCAGCGAATACCCCCAAGGGGGTGAGCAGTTCTTC.

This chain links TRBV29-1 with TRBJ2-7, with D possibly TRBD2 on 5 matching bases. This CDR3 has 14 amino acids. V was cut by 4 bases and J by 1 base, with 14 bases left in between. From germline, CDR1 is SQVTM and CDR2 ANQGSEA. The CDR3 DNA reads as TGCAGCGTTGGCGGCCGACTAAGTTCCTACGAGCAGTACTTC. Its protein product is CSVGGRLSSYEQYF.

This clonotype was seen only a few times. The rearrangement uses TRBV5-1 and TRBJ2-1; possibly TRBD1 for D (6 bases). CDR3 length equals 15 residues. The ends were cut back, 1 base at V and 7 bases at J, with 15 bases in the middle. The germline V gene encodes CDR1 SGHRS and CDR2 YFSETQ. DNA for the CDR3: TGCGCCAGCAGCTTGAATTTGGGGGCCGGGAATGAGCAGTTCTTC. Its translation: CASSLNLGAGNEQFF.

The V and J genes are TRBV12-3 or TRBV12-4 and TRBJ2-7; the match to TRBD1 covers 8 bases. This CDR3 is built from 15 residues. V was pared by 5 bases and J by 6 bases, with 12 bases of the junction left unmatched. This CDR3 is CASSPLPDRASEQYF. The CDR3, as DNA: TGTGCCAGCAGTCCTTTGCCGGACAGGGCCTCCGAGCAGTACTTC.